The TCR beta chain described here comes from a study of shared clonotypes between healthy human individuals. About this clone: Its specificity is unknown.

TCRdb keeps only in-frame clones here, not all; method: immunoSEQ multiplex PCR. The sample records some 2,100,000 clones, about 92% being singletons. The CDR3 contains 15 residues. Germline CDR1 is SGHRS and CDR2 is YFSETQ. V was clipped by 3 bases and J by 0 bases, with 13 bases between them. Naive CD8 cells were CD45RO-negative, positively selected for CCR7, excluding terminally differentiated effector memory CD45RA+ cells. All donors were Caucasian adults living in Nashville, Tennessee. Study-wide results and limits: With few donors, the genetic and exposure-history diversity represented was limited. Four donors held about 5.1% of naive CD4 clonotypes in common.

The TCR comes from a man younger than 30 in good health. Some clones in this sample may be carry-over from other donors' samples. The chain employs TRBV5-1 and TRBJ2-7, with D maybe TRBD2 (6 bases). Sequenced sample: naive CD8+ T cells from PBMCs. The CDR3 is CASSWGRTNSYEQYF. Here the CDR3 DNA reads TGCGCCAGCAGCTGGGGACGGACTAACTCCTACGAGCAGTACTTC.